This T cell receptor (beta chain) was sequenced for a study of T cell changes during pregnancy in multiple sclerosis. Some clones are missing from TCRdb's copy, which holds only in-frame ones; the method was immunoSEQ multiplex PCR. Of under 40,000 clones in the sample, 90% were seen once. This specimen consisted of CD8+ T cells from peripheral blood mononuclear cells, obtained in the first trimester of pregnancy. The origin of this receptor is a female donor with multiple sclerosis, enrolled in a pregnancy study.

The CDR3 DNA follows: TGCGCCAGCAGCTTGGACCCCACCCACGGACAGGGGGGCGCCGGTATAGGGGAGACCCAGTACTTC. It yields the protein CASSLDPTHGQGGAGIGETQYF. The V and J genes are TRBV5-1 and TRBJ2-5; 10 bases are a match to TRBD1. The germline V gene encodes CDR1 SGHRS and CDR2 YFSETQ. Germline trimming cut 0 bases from V and 5 bases from J; bases unmatched to any gene: 25. CDR3 size: 22 residues.